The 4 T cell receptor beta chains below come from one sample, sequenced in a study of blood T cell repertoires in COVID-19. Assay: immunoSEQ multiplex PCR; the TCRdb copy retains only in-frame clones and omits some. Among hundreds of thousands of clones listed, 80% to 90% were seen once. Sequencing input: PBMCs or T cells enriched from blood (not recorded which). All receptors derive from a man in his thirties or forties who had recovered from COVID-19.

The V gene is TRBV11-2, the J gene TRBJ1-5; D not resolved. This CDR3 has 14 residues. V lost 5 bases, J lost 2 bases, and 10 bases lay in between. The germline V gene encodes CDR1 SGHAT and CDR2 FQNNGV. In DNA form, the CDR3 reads TGTGCCAGCAGCCTGACACAAGGCAATCAGCCCCAGCATTTT. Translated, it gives CASSLTQGNQPQHF.

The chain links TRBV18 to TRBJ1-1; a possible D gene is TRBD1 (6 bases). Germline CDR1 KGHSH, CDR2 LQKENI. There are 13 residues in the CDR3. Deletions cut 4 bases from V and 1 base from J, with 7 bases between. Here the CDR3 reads CASSRQENTEAFF. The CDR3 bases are TGTGCCAGCTCACGACAGGAGAACACTGAAGCTTTCTTT.

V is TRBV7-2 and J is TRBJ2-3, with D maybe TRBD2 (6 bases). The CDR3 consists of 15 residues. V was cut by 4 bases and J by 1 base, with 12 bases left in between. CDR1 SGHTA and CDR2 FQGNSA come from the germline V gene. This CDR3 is CASSSGWRGTDTQYF. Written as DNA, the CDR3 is TGTGCCAGCAGCTCAGGGTGGAGGGGCACAGATACGCAGTATTTT.

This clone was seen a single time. CDR3 bases: TGTGCCAGCAGTTTGAAGACAGATTACGAGCAGTACTTC. Amino acids: CASSLKTDYEQYF. V is TRBV27 and J is TRBJ2-7; D may be TRBD1 (5 bases). Germline CDR1 reads MNHEY; CDR2 reads SMNVEV (reference sequence). V lost 3 bases, J lost 4 bases, and 10 bases lay in between. The CDR3 contains 13 residues.